This T cell receptor (beta chain) came from a study of blood T cell repertoires in COVID-19. Whole-study context: Italy, Spain and the United States were the sources of the convalescent and acute COVID-19 samples. T cells, B-cell-depleted T cells, or PBMCs supplied cDNA or gDNA.

The data were produced by immunoSEQ multiplex PCR, yet TCRdb's version contains in-frame clones alone and is incomplete. The table lists some 33,000 clones, approximately 91% of them singletons. Material for sequencing was peripheral blood. The source of this sequence is a human donor in a cohort sampled during active COVID-19.

The CDR3 DNA follows: TGTGCCAGCAGCACAGGGGTGGAGGAAAAACTGTTTTTT. It translates to CASSTGVEEKLFF. The chain joins TRBV5-6 to TRBJ1-4; 7 nucleotides align to TRBD1. The CDR3 is 13 amino acids. Germline values: CDR1 SGHDT, CDR2 YYEEEE. Losses at the gene ends were 4 bases for V and 8 bases for J; bases not matched to a gene: 5.